The clone carrying this TCR beta chain appeared a single time. Antigen unknown. Clones were sequenced by immunoSEQ multiplex PCR, and TCRdb holds only the in-frame ones, with some missing. The sample comprises approximately 50,000 clones, about 88% of which are singletons, and just under 8% rests with the top ten. This CDR3 spans 14 amino acids. Germline CDR1 reads SGHRS; CDR2 reads YFSETQ. Losses at the gene ends were 4 bases for V and 9 bases for J; bases not matched to a gene: 7. The data were obtained in a study of OX40 agonist ivuxolimab in advanced cancers. Findings of the study overall: Circulating CD4+ and CD8+ T cells showed clonal expansion by week 6 at 0.1 to 3.0 mg/kg. Some nonresponders likewise displayed low normalized T-cell clonal expansion. Among patients with partial responses at 0.1-3.0 mg/kg, clonal expansion was among the lowest.

The receptor was isolated from an adult with an advanced solid tumor such as melanoma, head and neck, liver or kidney cancer. This chain joins TRBV5-1 and TRBJ2-1, with 10 bases fitting TRBD2. The material sequenced was CD4+ or CD8+ T cells sorted from blood, taken in a trial of the OX40 agonist ivuxolimab. DNA of the CDR3: TGCGCCAGCAGCACTTCCACTAGCGGGGCTGAGCAGTTCTTC. This codes for CASSTSTSGAEQFF. Looking up the rest from reference TRBV5-1 and TRBJ2-1 gives the full variable domain: KAGVTQTPRYLIKTRGQQVTLSCSPISGHRSVSWYQQTPGQGLQFLFEYFSETQRNKGNFPGRFSGRQFSNSRSEMNVSTLELGDSALYLCASSTSTSGAEQFFGPGTRLTVL.